The clone carrying this T cell receptor (beta chain) was counted at least ten times. Its antigen remains unidentified. Other DNA variants within this sample encode the same CDR3. This sample was taken from a study of shared clonotypes between healthy human individuals. This CDR3 has 13 residues. Trimming took off 2 bases at V and 1 base at J, with 5 bases between the two ends. CDR1 is KGHSH, CDR2 LQKENI, per germline. Study results and caveats: Among non-shared clonotypes, generation probabilities were lower than among those shared by all four donors. Sequencing depth was a factor that was expected to affect clonotype sharing among donors.

Authors' processing steps: Owing to the provision of junction-only sequences devoid of quality scores by immunoSEQ, filtering differed. Assay: immunoSEQ multiplex PCR; the TCRdb copy retains only in-frame clones and omits some. The V and J calls and the clone size are those of that table, but D and trimming were determined from the DNA. Of some 660,000 clones in the sample, 60% to 75% were seen once. The V and J genes are TRBV18 and TRBJ1-1, with D unresolved. This receptor was taken from a woman aged 25 to 39 in good health. Sequencing was carried out using memory CD4+ T cells sorted from blood. Subset meaning: CD45RA-negative fraction. The CDR3 spells CASSPAQNTEAFF. The CDR3, as DNA: TGTGCCAGCTCACCAGCTCAGAACACTGAAGCTTTCTTT.